This T cell receptor beta chain was obtained from a study of Ad26.COV2.S vaccination and SARS-CoV-2 variants. The wider study: By the intramuscular route, Ad26.COV2.S was given once, or twice 56 days apart.

Broader study findings: Participants in the vaccine arm had higher spike-specific TCR breadth; placebo recipients had lower. Non-spike TCR breadth did not differ much between vaccine and placebo recipients.

Turning to this clone: The antigen is undetermined.

Indicated treatment: 19 received Ad26.COV2.S at low or high dose, single or two shots; 5 received placebo; per-sample allocation not given. Specimens were obtained on day 63 following the first vaccine or placebo injection. Using immunoSEQ multiplex PCR, the repertoire was profiled, and TCRdb retains in-frame clones only, with some absent. There are over 400,000 clones in the sample; approximately 90% occur only once, and under 2% lies in the top ten. The CDR3 spans 16 residues. Looked up from germline, CDR1 is SGHVS and CDR2 is FQNEAQ. Trimming took 5 bases from V and 8 from J, leaving 22 bases between them.

The gene calls are TRBV7-8 and TRBJ2-1; D gene uncertain. The sample in question was peripheral blood, obtained in a trial of Ad26.COV2.S vaccine versus placebo. This receptor was taken from a person aged 18-65 years who received the Ad26.COV2.S COVID-19 vaccine or a placebo. DNA of the CDR3: TGTGCCAGCAGCCCCGATGGTGGGGTGTTTATCCATGAGCAGTTCTTC. It codes for CASSPDGGVFIHEQFF.